The 29 T cell receptor beta chains listed next were all sequenced from one sample in a study of blood T cell repertoires in COVID-19 (dated by TCRdb to about 2020). The library came from the immunoSEQ multiplex PCR assay. TCRdb stores this immuneACCESS table with in-frame sequences only. Part of the clones is absent; in the studies checked, under half of the shortfall reflects unresolved V genes, and no reason is known for the rest. This sample lists 51,000 or so clones; approximately 90% were detected once. The ten largest account for 10% to 15% of the sample. Sequencing was carried out using peripheral blood. The receptors were sampled from an elderly man with acute or convalescent COVID-19.

The chain uses TRBV6-5 and TRBJ1-4, with D uncertain. Germline lookup yields CDR1 MNHEY and CDR2 SVGAGI. This CDR3 spans 15 amino acids. V was pared by 4 bases and J by 3 bases, with 12 bases between. CDR3 DNA sequence: TGTGCCAGCAGTTCCCCCGGGTTGCCTAATGAAAAACTGTTTTTT. Protein product: CASSSPGLPNEKLFF.

The chain employs TRBV4-1 and TRBJ2-1, with 8 bases identical to TRBD2. After removal of 1 base from V and 2 bases from J, the junction contained 4 bases not matched to a gene. The length of the CDR3 is 16 residues. Germline V lookup: CDR1 MGHRA, CDR2 YSYEKL. CDR3 coding DNA: TGCGCCAGCAGCCAAGTTGGCGGGGGGCCCTACAATGAGCAGTTCTTC. Amino acid sequence: CASSQVGGGPYNEQFF.

In nucleotides, the CDR3 is TGTGCCAGCAGCCCTAGCGGAGCCTACGAGCAGTACTTC. Its translation: CASSPSGAYEQYF. The chain employs TRBV5-6 and TRBJ2-7; 7 bases are a match to TRBD2. The V segment lost 4 bases and the J segment 2 bases; nucleotides outside the gene matches: 3. Germline lookup yields CDR1 SGHDT and CDR2 YYEEEE. The CDR3 spans 13 residues.

The chain recombines TRBV5-6 with TRBJ2-7, with D maybe TRBD2 (6 bases). Germline V gene sequence: CDR1 SGHDT, CDR2 YYEEEE. V was trimmed by 0 bases and J by 3 bases, leaving 13 bases between them. The length of the CDR3 is 15 residues. The DNA for the CDR3 is TGTGCCAGCAGCTTGGTGGGGTTGGGAGGCTACGAGCAGTACTTC. It is translated as CASSLVGLGGYEQYF.

This rearrangement joins TRBV18 to TRBJ1-1; 7 positions agree with TRBD1. The length of the CDR3 is 15 residues. V dropped 4 bases and J dropped 3; count of bases not matched to a gene: 8. Germline CDR1 and CDR2: KGHSH and LQKENI. CDR3 sequence (DNA): TGTGCCAGCTCACGTCGACAGGGAGAATACACTGAAGCTTTCTTT. It yields the protein CASSRRQGEYTEAFF.

V is TRBV18 and J is TRBJ1-5, with 8 bases fitting TRBD1. The CDR3 is 15 residues long. Germline V gene lookup returns CDR1 KGHSH and CDR2 LQKENI. With 8 bases clipped from V and 3 bases from J, the junction kept 9 bases outside the gene matches. The DNA for the CDR3 is TGTGCCAGCCAGGACAGGGCTGGCTACAATCAGCCCCAGCATTTT. As protein: CASQDRAGYNQPQHF.

Regarding this clone: Other DNA sequences in this sample translate to the same CDR3. The CDR3 reads CAWSGVRGWTEAFF. CDR3 DNA sequence: TGTGCCTGGAGTGGGGTCAGGGGATGGACTGAAGCTTTCTTT. The chain is built from TRBV30 and TRBJ1-1; a weak D match, TRBD1 (6 bases). The germline V gene encodes CDR1 GTSNPN and CDR2 SVGIG (reference sequence). The V end was cut by 1 base, the J end by 5 bases, with 14 bases between. This CDR3 comprises 14 residues.

The V gene is TRBV6-4, the J gene TRBJ2-3; D might be TRBD2 (5 bases). Germline V gives CDR1 MRHNA, CDR2 SNTAGT. Between the trimmed V and J ends, which lost 4 bases and 3 bases, there was a span of 11 bases. The CDR3 is 14 residues long. The CDR3 DNA follows: TGTGCCAGCAGTGTGGACTTGGGGACAGATACGCAGTATTTT. Its protein product is CASSVDLGTDTQYF.

J is TRBJ2-7 and V is TRBV10-3; 15 bases are shared with TRBD2. Looked up from germline, CDR1 is ENHRY and CDR2 is SYGVKD. The length of the CDR3 is 18 residues. Trimming at V came to 3 bases and at J to 0 bases, leaving 6 bases not matched to a gene. The CDR3 sequence is CAISETGTSGGLSYEQYF. Written as DNA, the CDR3 is TGTGCCATCAGTGAAACCGGGACTAGCGGGGGGCTCTCCTACGAGCAGTACTTC.

Here the CDR3 reads CASSLDGSSGNTIYF. The CDR3 DNA sequence: TGTGCCAGCAGCTTAGATGGCAGCTCTGGAAACACCATATATTTT. V usage is TRBV11-3 and J usage is TRBJ1-3; unclear D gene. The V and J ends lost 0 bases and 0 bases respectively, with 6 bases between them. The CDR3 has 15 residues. CDR1 is SGHNT, CDR2 YENEEA, per germline.

The rearrangement links TRBV2 to TRBJ2-1; TRBD2 matches at 9 bases. V was pared by 3 bases and J by 8 bases, with 8 bases of the junction left unmatched. CDR3 length equals 15 residues. Germline lookup yields CDR1 SNHLY and CDR2 FYNNEI. CDR3: CASSEFAGGPDEQFF. The CDR3 DNA reads TGTGCCAGCAGTGAGTTCGCGGGGGGGCCCGATGAGCAGTTCTTC.

This clone was counted once. The CDR3 is CASSQELMASGGHDTQYF. CDR3 nucleotides: TGTGCCAGCAGCCAAGAGCTTATGGCTAGCGGGGGGCACGATACGCAGTATTTT. V is TRBV14 and J is TRBJ2-3, with 11 positions matching TRBD2. Germline V gives CDR1 SGHDN, CDR2 FVKESK. The CDR3 sequence is 18 residues long. Trimming at V came to 0 bases and at J to 6 bases, leaving 11 bases not matched to a gene.

The V gene is TRBV11-2, the J gene TRBJ2-7, with 7 bases identical to TRBD1. After removal of 1 base from V and 4 bases from J, the junction contained 10 bases not matched to a gene. Germline CDR1 and CDR2: SGHAT and FQNNGV. This CDR3 has 16 amino acids. DNA of the CDR3: TGTGCCAGCAGCTTAGGTTTACAGGGGAATCAATACGAGCAGTACTTC. This gives the protein CASSLGLQGNQYEQYF.

This clone was counted only a few times. CDR3 sequence: CATRWGLGEKLFF. The CDR3, as DNA: TGTGCCACCAGGTGGGGGCTCGGTGAAAAACTGTTTTTT. V is TRBV10-3 and J is TRBJ1-4; possible D gene TRBD1, 6 bases. CDR1 and CDR2 (germline): ENHRY, SYGVKD. The CDR3 consists of 13 residues. V lost 10 bases and J 7 bases, leaving 16 bases between the germline ends.

The rearrangement links TRBV9 to TRBJ2-3; 9 positions agree with TRBD2. The CDR3 extends over 14 amino acids. V shed 2 bases, J shed 5 bases, and the junction held 3 bases outside the gene matches. Germline V gives CDR1 SGDLS, CDR2 YYNGEE. As DNA, the CDR3 is TGTGCCAGCAGCGTGGCTAGCGGGGTAGATACGCAGTATTTT. It translates to CASSVASGVDTQYF. Using reference TRBV9 and TRBJ2-3 for the parts outside the CDR3, the full variable domain is DSGVTQTPKHLITATGQRVTLRCSPRSGDLSVYWYQQSLDQGLQFLIQYYNGEERAKGNILERFSAQQFPDLHSELNLSSLELGDSALYFCASSVASGVDTQYFGPGTRLTVL.

The gene calls are TRBV9 and TRBJ2-7; the match to TRBD1 covers 8 bases. After removal of 1 base from V and 3 bases from J, the junction contained 6 bases not matched to a gene. The V gene's germline CDR1 is SGDLS and CDR2 YYNGEE. The CDR3 spans 15 residues. Here the CDR3 reads CASSVSGTGVYEQYF. The CDR3 DNA sequence: TGTGCCAGCAGCGTAAGTGGGACAGGAGTCTACGAGCAGTACTTC.

The gene calls are TRBV19 and TRBJ2-7; 7 bases line up with TRBD1. V gave up 4 bases and J gave up 4 bases; unmatched junction bases: 4. The CDR3 consists of 13 residues. Germline values: CDR1 LNHDA, CDR2 SQIVND (reference sequence). CDR3 sequence (DNA): TGTGCCAGTAGTAAAGAGACAGGGTACGAGCAGTACTTC. Translating gives CASSKETGYEQYF.

The V and J genes are TRBV2 and TRBJ2-5, with 7 bases aligning to TRBD1. The trim removed 5 bases at V and 4 bases at J, leaving 7 bases unmatched. This CDR3 contains 14 residues. Per germline, CDR1 SNHLY and CDR2 FYNNEI. The chain's CDR3 is CASSKRTGGETQYF. The CDR3 nucleotides read TGTGCCAGCAGTAAGCGGACAGGTGGAGAGACCCAGTACTTC.

The gene calls are TRBV5-4 and TRBJ2-1, with 7 nucleotides matching TRBD1. The V gene's germline CDR1 is SGHNT and CDR2 YYREEE (reference sequence). The CDR3 has 15 residues. V gave up 4 bases and J gave up 0 bases; unmatched junction bases: 4. The CDR3 DNA is TGTGCCAGCAGCGCCGGGACAGTCTCCTACAATGAGCAGTTCTTC. It translates to CASSAGTVSYNEQFF.

The gene calls are TRBV5-1 and TRBJ2-1; 7 bases match TRBD1. The CDR3 covers 15 residues. Per the germline V gene, CDR1 is SGHRS and CDR2 is YFSETQ. The J segment lost 5 bases and the V segment lost 3 bases, leaving 8 bases of the junction unmatched. In nucleotides, the CDR3 is TGCGCCAGCAGCTCAGGGGGTGCCGGACACAATGAGCAGTTCTTC. Amino acid sequence: CASSSGGAGHNEQFF.

The chain links TRBV7-8 to TRBJ2-7; D remains unclear. Germline V gene data show CDR1 as SGHVS and CDR2 as FQNEAQ. This CDR3 has 15 residues. Trimming removed 5 bases at V and 0 bases at J, with 14 bases between. The CDR3 DNA reads as TGTGCCAGCAGCCAAACCCGCATGAGCTCCTACGAGCAGTACTTC. This sequence encodes CASSQTRMSSYEQYF.

V usage is TRBV6-1 and J usage is TRBJ2-1; tentatively, D is TRBD2 (5 bases). The CDR3 runs 13 residues. V gave up 3 bases and J gave up 9 bases, with 12 bases separating them. Germline V gene sequence: CDR1 MNHNS, CDR2 SASEGT. The CDR3 DNA follows: TGTGCCAGCAGTGATAGCCCAGCGGTTGAGCAGTTCTTC. It translates to CASSDSPAVEQFF.

The chain recombines TRBV7-8 with TRBJ2-7; 9 bases line up with TRBD1. V trimming: 5 bases; J trimming: 5 bases; junction bases outside the gene matches: 7. The CDR3 loop spans 14 amino acids. Looked up from germline, CDR1 is SGHVS and CDR2 is FQNEAQ. CDR3 residues: CASSPDRGFHEQYF. The DNA of the CDR3 is TGTGCCAGCAGCCCCGACAGGGGGTTCCACGAGCAGTACTTC.

This sequence joins TRBV7-7 and TRBJ2-3; possible D gene TRBD2, 6 bases. This CDR3 contains 13 residues. The germline CDR1 and CDR2 sequences are SSHAT and FNYEAQ (reference sequence). Deletions cut 5 bases from V and 5 bases from J, with 11 bases between. DNA for the CDR3: TGTGCCAGCAGCAGGGACTGGCAAGATACGCAGTATTTT. It translates to CASSRDWQDTQYF.

The chain links TRBV15 to TRBJ1-1, with 8 bases matching TRBD1. CDR1 LNHNV and CDR2 YYDKDF come from the germline V gene (reference sequence). CDR3 size: 14 residues. Trimming took 3 bases from V and 5 from J; bases not matched to a gene: 5. In DNA, the CDR3 is TGTGCCACCAGCAGCGGGACAGGTTGGACTGAAGCTTTCTTT. Encoded protein: CATSSGTGWTEAFF.

The chain couples TRBV5-1 to TRBJ2-5; 13 bases are a match to TRBD2. The germline CDR1 and CDR2 sequences are SGHRS and YFSETQ. Germline trimming cut 6 bases from V and 9 bases from J; bases unmatched to any gene: 11. The CDR3 runs to 15 residues. The CDR3 spells CASNPGTSGEEAQYF. CDR3 nucleotide sequence: TGCGCCAGCAACCCAGGGACTAGCGGGGAGGAGGCCCAGTACTTC.

The V gene is TRBV10-2, the J gene TRBJ1-3, with TRBD1 matching over 7 bases. V was clipped by 4 bases and J by 0 bases; unmatched bases: 3. In germline, CDR1 is WSHSY, CDR2 SAAADI. The CDR3 length is 15 residues. Here the CDR3 reads CASSVGQFSGNTIYF. CDR3 bases: TGCGCCAGCAGTGTGGGACAGTTCTCTGGAAACACCATATATTTT.

The chain uses TRBV29-1 and TRBJ1-1, with 8 bases fitting TRBD1. The CDR3 totals 13 residues. The V segment lost 3 bases and the J segment 5 bases; nucleotides outside the gene matches: 5. Germline V gene sequence: CDR1 SQVTM, CDR2 ANQGSEA. The CDR3 is CSVDRGRGTEAFF. In DNA form, the CDR3 reads TGCAGCGTTGACAGGGGGCGCGGGACTGAAGCTTTCTTT. The full variable domain, rest sourced from reference TRBV29-1 and TRBJ1-1, is SAVISQKPSRDICQRGTSLTIQCQVDSQVTMMFWYRQQPGQSLTLIATANQGSEATYESGFVIDKFPISRPNLTFSTLTVSNMSPEDSSIYLCSVDRGRGTEAFFGQGTRLTVV.

The genes are TRBV9 and TRBJ1-2; a weak D match, TRBD1 (6 bases). V lost 3 bases and J 7 bases, leaving 13 bases between the germline ends. CDR3 length equals 13 residues. Germline values: CDR1 SGDLS, CDR2 YYNGEE. In nucleotides, the CDR3 is TGTGCCAGCAGCGCAGATGCAGGGGTTGGCTACACCTTC. It specifies CASSADAGVGYTF.